Below are 22 T cell receptor beta chains sequenced from a single sample in a study of tumor-infiltrating lymphocytes in primary liver carcinoma (dated by TCRdb to the late 2010s). RNA from unsorted whole blood was extracted with TRIzol reagent, and germline DNA was obtained with the DNeasy Blood & Tissue kit. TCRdb names Illumina HiSeq 2500 as the instrument used. TCRbeta-specific cDNA was reverse-transcribed from 500 ng total RNA using a constant-region primer and ProtoScript II reverse transcriptase. TCRbeta libraries were built with three nested multiplex PCR rounds, a slightly modified ARM-PCR procedure. The first two PCR rounds used multiplex TRBV1-TRBV30 forward primers with a Cbeta reverse primer, each for 10 cycles. TCRdb reran the public reads through fastp at Q25 and MiXCR, keeping productive beta chains. Rows are unified per CDR3 protein, each entry keeping the most common DNA and genes. In all, the sample holds roughly 330,000 distinct CDR3 sequences, and less than 75% of those were seen once. Jointly, the top ten make up 5.5% to 7% of the sample.

The specimen sequenced was peripheral blood. These receptors were collected from a man between 40 and 49 years old with primary liver carcinoma and hepatitis B virus infection.

The sample holds many counts of this clonotype. The chain recombines TRBV6-8 with TRBJ1-2, with D unclear. CDR3 length: 15 residues. The V end lost 2 bases, the J end lost 3 bases, and 13 bases lay between the germline ends. CDR1 and CDR2 (germline): MNHGY, SAAAGT. CDR3 sequence (DNA): TGTGCCAGCAGTTACGTTAGCAGCCCTTACTATGGCTACACCTTC. Protein: CASSYVSSPYYGYTF.

This clonotype has a single count. A much larger clone lies one base from this, so it may be a read error. This chain connects TRBV6-2 or TRBV6-3 to TRBJ2-7, with TRBD2 matching 9 bases. This CDR3 is built from 14 residues. Germline CDR1 reads MNHEY; CDR2 reads SVGEGT. The J segment lost 3 bases and the V segment lost 7 bases, leaving 7 bases of the junction unmatched. CDR3 bases: TGTGCCAGCACCCTGAGACTAGCGGTCTACGAGCAGTACTTC. This sequence encodes CASTLRLAVYEQYF.

The gene calls are TRBV12-3 or TRBV12-4 and TRBJ2-6, with no clear D. Trimming shortened V by 10 bases and J by 4 bases, and 20 bases separated the two germline ends. The CDR3 is 16 amino acids. The CDR3 spells CAISPDASPGANVLTF. The CDR3 nucleotides read TGTGCCATCAGCCCGGACGCTTCGCCAGGGGCCAACGTCCTGACTTTC.

This clonotype has more than one count but fewer than ten. The junction departs from germline at one end; a sequencing error may be responsible. The chain links TRBV7-9 to TRBJ2-5, with D possibly matching TRBD2 (5 bases). This CDR3 has 16 amino acids. Germline V CDR1 and CDR2: SEHNR, FQNEAQ (reference sequence). The DNA of the CDR3 is TGTGCCAGCAGCTTAGCGGTGGGAGAGGCCCAAGAGACTCAGTACTTC. Translating it yields CASSLAVGEAQETQYF.

Details on this clonotype: At one end, the junction sequence differs from germline, possibly due to a read error. This rearrangement joins TRBV11-2 to TRBJ2-7; weak D call: TRBD2 (7 bases). This CDR3 comprises 18 residues. Germline CDR1 is SGHAT and CDR2 is FQNNGV. CDR3 in amino acids: CARSFRGGGIGLGIEQYF. DNA of the CDR3: TGTGCCAGGAGCTTTAGGGGAGGGGGTATCGGACTGGGTATCGAGCAGTACTTC. Complete variable domain (other parts from reference TRBV11-2 and TRBJ2-7): EAGVAQSPRYKIIEKRQSVAFWCNPISGHATLYWYQQILGQGPKLLIQFQNNGVVDDSQLPKDRFSAERLKGVDSTLKIQPAKLEDSAVYLCARSFRGGGIGLGIEQYFGPGTRLTVT.

This clonotype came up many times. The chain uses TRBV4-1 and TRBJ2-7, with 10 bases aligning to TRBD1. The CDR3 loop spans 15 amino acids. Germline V gives CDR1 MGHRA, CDR2 YSYEKL. V lost 4 bases and J lost 1; bases outside the gene matches: 4. CDR3: CASSLGTGESYEQYF. The DNA of the CDR3 is TGCGCCAGCAGCCTAGGGACAGGGGAGTCCTACGAGCAGTACTTC.

This clonotype came up many times. V gene TRBV13 combines with J gene TRBJ1-4; no clear D gene. The germline V and J ends were trimmed by 1 base and 8 bases, with 5 bases remaining between them. The CDR3 spans 12 residues. Germline assignment: CDR1 PRHDT and CDR2 FYEKMQ (reference sequence). This CDR3 reads CASSLEGEKLFF. The CDR3 coding sequence is TGTGCCAGCAGCTTAGAAGGAGAAAAACTGTTTTTT.

Regarding this clonotype: This CDR3 fails to terminate in the conserved phenylalanine or tryptophan, so it likely reflects a read error. The rearrangement links TRBV29-1 to TRBJ1-1; D not resolved. The CDR3 spans 12 residues. CDR1 is SQVTM, CDR2 ANQGSEA, per germline. The CDR3 loop reads CRVLYVNTEAFI. The CDR3 region has the DNA TGCAGAGTTCTGTATGTCAACACTGAAGCTTTCATT.

This clonotype has more than one count but fewer than ten. This chain joins TRBV7-4 and TRBJ2-7; 13 bases align to TRBD2. Germline V gives CDR1 SGHVT, CDR2 SQSDAQ. With 5 bases clipped from V and 7 bases from J, the junction kept 8 bases outside the gene matches. This CDR3 region has 15 residues. The CDR3, as DNA: TGTGCCAGCAGCCGCCAGACTAGCGGGAGGAAAGAGCAGTACTTC. Amino acids: CASSRQTSGRKEQYF.

Of note for this clonotype: A single base separates this from a much larger clone, so it may be a read error. The chain couples TRBV4-2 to TRBJ2-1, with D possibly TRBD1 on 6 matching bases. The germline CDR1 and CDR2 sequences are LGHNA and YNFKEQ. V was pared by 4 bases and J by 7 bases, with 23 bases between. The CDR3 spans 17 residues. CDR3 nucleotide sequence: TGTGCCAGCAGCCGGAATTTACCGGTACAGGGCGTAAATGAGCAGTTCTTC. Protein sequence: CASSRNLPVQGVNEQFF.

The chain is built from TRBV28 and TRBJ1-5; unclear D gene. The CDR3 is 15 residues long. The germline V and J ends were trimmed by 5 bases and 2 bases, with 13 bases remaining between them. Germline CDR1 MDHEN, CDR2 SYDVKM. Here the CDR3 reads CASSGMFVCNQPQHF. CDR3 DNA: TGTGCCAGCAGTGGGATGTTTGTTTGCAATCAGCCCCAGCATTTT.

This chain joins TRBV4-3 and TRBJ1-4, with 11 positions matching TRBD1. The CDR3 is 21 residues long. V gave up 1 base and J gave up 7 bases; unmatched junction bases: 20. CDR1 and CDR2 (germline): LGHNA, YSLEER. The DNA of the CDR3 is TGCGCCAGCAGCCAAGCTCCCAGCCGGGGACAGGGGGACGTTCGGGGTGAAAAACTGTTTTTT. Its protein is CASSQAPSRGQGDVRGEKLFF.

On this clonotype itself: One base away lies a much larger clone, so this may be a sequencing read error. This chain connects TRBV10-3 to TRBJ1-2; 7 bases map to TRBD1. Germline loops: CDR1 ENHRY, CDR2 SYGVKD. The V gene end was trimmed by 3 bases and the J gene end by 9 bases; junction bases not matched to a gene: 10. The CDR3 length is 14 residues. The DNA of the CDR3 is TGTGCCATCAGTGACGAGACAGGGAGATATAGCTACACCTTC. Protein: CAISDETGRYSYTF.

This clonotype was detected only once. The J gene is TRBJ2-3, the V gene TRBV10-3; TRBD1 matches at 11 bases. This CDR3 has 12 amino acids. Losses at the gene ends were 10 bases for V and 6 bases for J; bases not matched to a gene: 3. CDR1 and CDR2 from the germline V gene are ENHRY and SYGVKD. CDR3 in amino acids: CATRDRGDTQYF. The CDR3 DNA reads TGTGCCACCAGGGACAGGGGGGATACGCAGTATTTT.

As concerns this clonotype: This sequence may be a read error, since a much larger clone differs from it by one base. This CDR3 is CASSQVLAGESEQFF. CDR3 DNA sequence: TGTGCCAGCAGCCAAGTACTAGCGGGAGAGAGTGAGCAGTTCTTC. V gene TRBV4-2 combines with J gene TRBJ2-1; 11 bases agree with TRBD2. The CDR3 spans 15 residues. Germline CDR1 is LGHNA and CDR2 is YNFKEQ. V shed 1 base, J shed 9 bases, and the junction held 5 bases outside the gene matches.

The V gene is TRBV5-1, the J gene TRBJ2-5, with a tentative D call TRBD2 (6 bases). Germline V gene sequence: CDR1 SGHRS, CDR2 YFSETQ. This CDR3 comprises 15 residues. Trimming stripped 4 bases from V and 4 bases from J, with 17 bases between. The CDR3 region is CASSLFGTEGETQYF. The CDR3 nucleotides read TGCGCCAGCAGCCTGTTCGGGACTGAGGGAGAGACCCAGTACTTC. The full variable domain, completed using reference TRBV5-1 and TRBJ2-5, is KAGVTQTPRYLIKTRGQQVTLSCSPISGHRSVSWYQQTPGQGLQFLFEYFSETQRNKGNFPGRFSGRQFSNSRSEMNVSTLELGDSALYLCASSLFGTEGETQYFGPGTRLLVL.

This clonotype occurred many times. The chain uses TRBV29-1 and TRBJ2-7; no firm D call. This CDR3 comprises 13 residues. The V gene lost 3 bases and the J gene lost 1 base, with 10 bases spanning the gap. The germline V gene encodes CDR1 SQVTM and CDR2 ANQGSEA. The CDR3 DNA is TGCAGCGTTGAGGCCGGACCTTCCTACGAGCAGTACTTC. Amino acid sequence: CSVEAGPSYEQYF.

On this clonotype: The missing conserved phenylalanine or tryptophan at the end of this CDR3 makes a read error likely. The gene calls are TRBV5-6 and TRBJ2-3; 7 bases agree with TRBD1. The CDR3 length is 16 residues. In germline, CDR1 is SGHDT, CDR2 YYEEEE. The CDR3: CARSWTGQGVTDTQYL. As DNA, the CDR3 is TGTGCCAGGAGCTGGACAGGTCAAGGGGTGACAGATACGCAGTATTTG.

Points on this clonotype: Because it lacks the conserved phenylalanine or tryptophan at the end, this CDR3 is likely a read error. The V gene is TRBV10-3, the J gene TRBJ2-1; 7 bases match TRBD2. V was pared by 7 bases and J by 8 bases, with 8 bases of the junction left unmatched. The germline V gene encodes CDR1 ENHRY and CDR2 SYGVKD. The CDR3 length is 13 residues. CDR3 coding DNA: TGTGCCATCACCGATCGGGGGGACCATGAGCAGTTCTCC. Its protein product is CAITDRGDHEQFS.

The rearrangement uses TRBV10-2 and TRBJ2-3; TRBD2 agrees at 10 bases. J gave up 4 bases and V 6 bases, and 16 bases lay outside the gene matches. There are 18 residues in the CDR3. Germline-derived CDR1 and CDR2 are WSHSY and SAAADI. The CDR3, as DNA: TGCGCCAGCAGACAAATTCCCGGGACTAGCGTTTTCGCAGATACGCAGTATTTT. Translating it yields CASRQIPGTSVFADTQYF.

Details on this clonotype: A much bigger clone sits one base away, suggesting this may be a read error. The genes are TRBV6-5 and TRBJ1-5; D gene uncertain. With 5 bases removed from V and 4 bases from J, the gap between germline ends came to 9 bases. The germline V gene has CDR1 MNHEY and CDR2 SVGAGI. The CDR3 extends over 13 amino acids. CDR3 in amino acids: CASSKFRNQPQHF. The DNA of the CDR3 is TGTGCCAGCAGTAAATTTAGGAATCAGCCCCAGCATTTT.

This clonotype was seen ten or more times. The CDR3 here is CASSQEVSDTEAFF. The CDR3 DNA reads TGCGCCAGCAGCCAGGAGGTGTCGGACACTGAAGCTTTCTTT. The rearrangement links TRBV4-3 to TRBJ1-1; D unclear. CDR1 LGHNA and CDR2 YSLEER come from the germline V gene. The CDR3 runs 14 residues. With 3 bases removed from V and 3 bases from J, the gap between germline ends came to 11 bases.